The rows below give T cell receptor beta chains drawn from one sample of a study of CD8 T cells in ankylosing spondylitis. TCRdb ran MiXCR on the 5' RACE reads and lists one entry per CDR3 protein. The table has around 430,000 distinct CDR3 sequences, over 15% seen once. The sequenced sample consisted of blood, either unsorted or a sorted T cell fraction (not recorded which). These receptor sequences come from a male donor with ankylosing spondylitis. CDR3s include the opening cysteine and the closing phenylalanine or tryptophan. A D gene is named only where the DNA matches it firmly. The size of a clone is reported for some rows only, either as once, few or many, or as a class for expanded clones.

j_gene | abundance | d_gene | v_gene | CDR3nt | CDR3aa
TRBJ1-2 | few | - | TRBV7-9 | TGTGCCAGCAGCCAAGACAACCGGGGCTACACCTTC | CASSQDNRGYTF
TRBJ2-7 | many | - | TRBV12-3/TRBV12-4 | TGTGCCAGCAGTTCGAAGGGCCGGAGCTCCTACGAGCAGTACTTC | CASSSKGRSSYEQYF
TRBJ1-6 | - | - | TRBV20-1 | TGCAGTGCCCCATTTGGAGGGTTTACGACTAATTCACCCCTCCACTTT | CSAPFGGFTTNSPLHF
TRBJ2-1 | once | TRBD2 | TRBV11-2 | TGTGCCAGCAGCCCCGACGCCCGACTAGCGGGAGTAGGGCACAATGAGCAGTTCTTC | CASSPDARLAGVGHNEQFF
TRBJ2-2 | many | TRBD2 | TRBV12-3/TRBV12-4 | TGTGCCAGCAGCCGAGGGACTAGCGGCGCCGGGGAGCTGTTTTTT | CASSRGTSGAGELFF
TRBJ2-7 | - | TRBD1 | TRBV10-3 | TGTGCCATCACCCCACGGACAGGGGACTCCTACGAGCAGTACTTC | CAITPRTGDSYEQYF
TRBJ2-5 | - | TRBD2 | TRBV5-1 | TGCGCCAGCAGCTGGGGACTAGCGGGAGAAGAGACCCAGTACTTC | CASSWGLAGEETQYF
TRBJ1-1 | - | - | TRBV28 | TGTGCCAGCAGTTTATATCCCGACCTGAACACTGAAGCTTTCTTT | CASSLYPDLNTEAFF
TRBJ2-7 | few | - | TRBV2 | TGTGCCAGCAGTCGAGACAGGGTTGGGGACTTGGGGCAGTACTTC | CASSRDRVGDLGQYF
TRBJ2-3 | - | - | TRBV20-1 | TGCAGTGCTAGGTGGGAGGACACAGATACGCAGTATTTT | CSARWEDTDTQYF
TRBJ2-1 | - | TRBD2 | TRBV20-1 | TGCAGTGCTAGCGACACTAGCGGGAGGGCCGGGGAGCAGTTCTTC | CSASDTSGRAGEQFF
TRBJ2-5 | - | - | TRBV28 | TGTGCCAGCATCCCCATAGGTAGAAAAGTCCAAGAGACCCAGTACTTC | CASIPIGRKVQETQYF
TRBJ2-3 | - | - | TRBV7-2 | TGTGCCAGCAGCTTAGGTCCGACGCGCGCAGATACGCAGTATTTT | CASSLGPTRADTQYF
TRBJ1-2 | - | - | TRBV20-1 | TGCAGTGCTACCCCGCCGGGCTATGGCTACACCTTC | CSATPPGYGYTF
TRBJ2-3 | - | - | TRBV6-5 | TGTGCCAGCAGTTACTCGAGGGGCACAGATACGCAGTATTTT | CASSYSRGTDTQYF
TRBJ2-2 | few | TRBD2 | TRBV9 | TGTGCCAGCAGCGTAGCATCTAGCGGGAGTTCCGGGGAGCTGTTTTTT | CASSVASSGSSGELFF
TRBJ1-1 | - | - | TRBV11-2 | TGTGCCAGCAGCTCAAGGACAGCACCGAACACTGAAGCTTTCTTT | CASSSRTAPNTEAFF
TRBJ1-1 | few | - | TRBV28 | TGTGCCAGCAGTTTCACAGGCTATAGCACCTTAGCTTTCTTT | CASSFTGYSTLAFF
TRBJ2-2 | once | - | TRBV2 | TGTGCCAGCAGAGAGTGGGTGAACACCGGGGAGCTGTTTTTT | CASREWVNTGELFF
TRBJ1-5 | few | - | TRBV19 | TGTGCCAGCGCATTGGACAAGTATAGCAATCAGCCCCAGCATTTT | CASALDKYSNQPQHF
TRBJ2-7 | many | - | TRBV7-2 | TGTGCCAGCAGCTTGATGATGGGGGAGCAGTACTTC | CASSLMMGEQYF
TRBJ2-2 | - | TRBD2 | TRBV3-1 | TGTGCCAGCAGCCAACGTCTAGCGGGAGGCGGGAACACCGGGGAGCTGTTTTTT | CASSQRLAGGGNTGELFF
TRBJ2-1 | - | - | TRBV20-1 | TGCAGTGCTAGAGAATATAGCGGCCACAATGAGCAGTTCTTC | CSAREYSGHNEQFF
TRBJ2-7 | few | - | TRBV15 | TGTGCCACCAGCAGAGATTCTGGAGGGGGCAACGAGCAGTACTTC | CATSRDSGGGNEQYF